This T cell receptor beta chain derives from a study of cytomegalovirus exposure and HLA in healthy donors. For the study at large: Prior work identified 120 million or so unique TCR beta sequences in approximately 180 million T cells. The study, taken as a whole, reports: TCR association rates varied by HLA locus in a later analysis, with DRB1 highest and HLA-C lowest. Per published reports, the classifier diagnosed cytomegalovirus status with high specificity and sensitivity.

The CDR3 contains 14 residues. V gave up 0 bases and J gave up 12 bases, with 12 bases separating them. Germline CDR1 MRHNA, CDR2 SNTAGT. Of note for this clone: The antigen is not known.

The PCR contained 60 Vbeta and 13 Jbeta primers. The table came from immunoSEQ multiplex PCR; TCRdb's copy has only in-frame clones and leaves some out. This sample has around 95,000 clones, with around 76% found just once. The sample consisted of PBMCs. This receptor was obtained from a man aged 25 to 45 in good health and CMV-seropositive. The genes are TRBV6-4 and TRBJ1-6; possibly TRBD1 for D (5 bases). CDR3 region: CASSDSGGVIPLHF. CDR3 in DNA: TGTGCCAGCAGTGACTCGGGAGGGGTCATACCCCTCCACTTT.